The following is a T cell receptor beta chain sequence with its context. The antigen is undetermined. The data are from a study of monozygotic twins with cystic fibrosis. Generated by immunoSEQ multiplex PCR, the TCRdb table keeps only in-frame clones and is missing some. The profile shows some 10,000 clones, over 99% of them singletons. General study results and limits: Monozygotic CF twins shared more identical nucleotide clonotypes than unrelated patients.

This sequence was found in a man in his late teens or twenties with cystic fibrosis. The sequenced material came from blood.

The CDR3: CASSGTARMNTEAFF. The CDR3 region has the DNA TGTGCCAGCAGCGGGACAGCCAGGATGAACACTGAAGCTTTCTTT. This sequence joins TRBV11-1 and TRBJ1-1; 7 bases match TRBD1. Germline trimming cut 5 bases from V and 0 bases from J; bases unmatched to any gene: 6. The germline V gene encodes CDR1 SGHAT and CDR2 FQDESV (reference sequence). The CDR3 length is 15 residues.